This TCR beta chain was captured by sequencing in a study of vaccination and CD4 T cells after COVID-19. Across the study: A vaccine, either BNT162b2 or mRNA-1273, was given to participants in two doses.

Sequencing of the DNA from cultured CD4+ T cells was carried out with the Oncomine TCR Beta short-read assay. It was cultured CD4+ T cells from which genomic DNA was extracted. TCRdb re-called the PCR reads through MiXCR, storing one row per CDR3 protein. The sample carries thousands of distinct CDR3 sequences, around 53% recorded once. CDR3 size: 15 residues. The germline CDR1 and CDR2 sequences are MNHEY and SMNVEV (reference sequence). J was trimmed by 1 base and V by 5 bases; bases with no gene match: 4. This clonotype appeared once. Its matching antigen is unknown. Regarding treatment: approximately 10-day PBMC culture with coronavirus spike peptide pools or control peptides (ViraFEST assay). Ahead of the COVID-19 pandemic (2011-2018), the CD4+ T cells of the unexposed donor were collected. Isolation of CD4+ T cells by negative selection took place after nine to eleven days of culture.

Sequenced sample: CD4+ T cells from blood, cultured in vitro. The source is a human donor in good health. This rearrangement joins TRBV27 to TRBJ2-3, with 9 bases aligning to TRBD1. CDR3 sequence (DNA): TGTGCCAGCAGTCTACAGGGGGCCCGCACAGATACGCAGTATTTT. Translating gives CASSLQGARTDTQYF.